The present T cell receptor (beta chain) was sequenced within a study of blood T cells in healthy people across ages. Whole-study results and caveats: The recorded TCR beta diversity per million T cells decreased in a roughly linear manner with age.

Primed by a sample-barcoded 5' primer and a J-beta primer mix, a second PCR proceeded for about 6 to 11 cycles. One entry per CDR3 protein results from TCRdb running MiXCR on the 5' RACE reads. The sample contains more than 800,000 distinct CDR3 sequences, 29% of which appear only once. Each sample yielded at least 6 million isolated PBMCs. This clonotype occurred many times. Its antigen is undetermined. CDR1 SGHTA and CDR2 FQGNSA come from the germline V gene. Losses at the gene ends were 1 base for V and 0 bases for J; bases not matched to a gene: 3. CDR3 length: 16 amino acids. The chain recombines TRBV7-2 with TRBJ2-3; 8 nucleotides agree with TRBD2. The clonotype comes from a woman older than 75 in good health. The sequenced sample consisted of blood. CDR3 protein: CASSLVSGASTDTQYF. In DNA form, the CDR3 reads TGTGCCAGCAGCTTAGTTAGCGGGGCTAGCACAGATACGCAGTATTTT.